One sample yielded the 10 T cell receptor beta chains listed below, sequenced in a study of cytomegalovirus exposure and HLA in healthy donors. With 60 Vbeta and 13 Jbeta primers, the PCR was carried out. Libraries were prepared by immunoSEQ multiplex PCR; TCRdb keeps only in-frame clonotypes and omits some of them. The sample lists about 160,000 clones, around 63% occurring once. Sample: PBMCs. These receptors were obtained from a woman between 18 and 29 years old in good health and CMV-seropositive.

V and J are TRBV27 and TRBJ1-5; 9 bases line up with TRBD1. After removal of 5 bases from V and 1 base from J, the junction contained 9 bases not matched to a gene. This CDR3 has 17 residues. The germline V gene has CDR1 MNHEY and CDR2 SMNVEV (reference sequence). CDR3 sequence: CASSPTRGTGSNQPQHF. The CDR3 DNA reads TGTGCCAGCAGTCCGACCAGGGGGACAGGGAGCAATCAGCCCCAGCATTTT.

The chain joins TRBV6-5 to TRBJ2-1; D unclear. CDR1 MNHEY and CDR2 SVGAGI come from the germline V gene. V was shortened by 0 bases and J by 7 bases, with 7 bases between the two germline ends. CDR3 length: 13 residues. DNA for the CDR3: TGTGCCAGCAGTTACTCTTCGGGTAATGAGCAGTTCTTC. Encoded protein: CASSYSSGNEQFF.

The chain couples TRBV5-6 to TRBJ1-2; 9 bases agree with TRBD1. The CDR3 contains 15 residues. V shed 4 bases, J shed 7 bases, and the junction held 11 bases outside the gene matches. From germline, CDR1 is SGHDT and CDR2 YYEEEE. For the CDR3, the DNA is TGTGCCAGCAGCCGAGGGACAGGGAGGAGTTTTGGCTACACCTTC. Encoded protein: CASSRGTGRSFGYTF.

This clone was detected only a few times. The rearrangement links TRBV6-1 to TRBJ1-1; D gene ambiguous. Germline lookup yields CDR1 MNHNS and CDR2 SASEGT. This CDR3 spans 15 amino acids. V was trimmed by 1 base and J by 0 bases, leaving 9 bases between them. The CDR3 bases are TGTGCCAGCAGTGAAGACATCCGTCTGAACACTGAAGCTTTCTTT. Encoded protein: CASSEDIRLNTEAFF.

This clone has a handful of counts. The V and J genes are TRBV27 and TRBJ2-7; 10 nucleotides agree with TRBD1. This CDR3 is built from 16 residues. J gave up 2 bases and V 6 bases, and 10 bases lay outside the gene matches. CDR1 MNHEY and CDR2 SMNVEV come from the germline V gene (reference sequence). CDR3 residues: CASRPYSGTGAYEQYF. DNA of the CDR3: TGTGCCAGCAGACCTTACTCCGGGACAGGGGCCTACGAGCAGTACTTC.

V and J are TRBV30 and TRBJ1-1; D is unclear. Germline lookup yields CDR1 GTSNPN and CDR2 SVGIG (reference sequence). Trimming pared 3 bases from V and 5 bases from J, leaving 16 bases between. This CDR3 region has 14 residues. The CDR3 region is CAWSVTLEVTEAFF. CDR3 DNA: TGTGCCTGGAGCGTGACATTGGAGGTTACTGAAGCTTTCTTT. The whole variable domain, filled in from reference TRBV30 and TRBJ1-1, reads SQTIHQWPATLVQPVGSPLSLECTVEGTSNPNLYWYRQAAGRGLQLLFYSVGIGQISSEVPQNLSASRPQDRQFILSSKKLLLSDSGFYLCAWSVTLEVTEAFFGQGTRLTVV.

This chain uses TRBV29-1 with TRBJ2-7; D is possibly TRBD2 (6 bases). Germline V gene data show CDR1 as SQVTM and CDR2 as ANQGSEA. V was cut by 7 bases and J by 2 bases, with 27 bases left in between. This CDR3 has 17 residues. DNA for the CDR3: TGCAGCGCCGCAGAAGGGCGGGGATCGTACATAACCTACGAGCAGTACTTC. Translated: CSAAEGRGSYITYEQYF.

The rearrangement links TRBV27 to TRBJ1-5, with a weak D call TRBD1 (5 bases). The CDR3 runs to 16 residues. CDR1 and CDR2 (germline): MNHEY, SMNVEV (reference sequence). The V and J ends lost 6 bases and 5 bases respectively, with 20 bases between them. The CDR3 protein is CASSPSDSYNYQPQHF. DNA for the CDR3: TGTGCCAGCAGCCCATCTGACAGTTACAATTATCAGCCCCAGCATTTT.

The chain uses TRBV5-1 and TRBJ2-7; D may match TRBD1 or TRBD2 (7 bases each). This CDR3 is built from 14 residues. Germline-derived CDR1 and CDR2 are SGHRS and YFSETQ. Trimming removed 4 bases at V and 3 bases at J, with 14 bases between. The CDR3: CASSVGGGVYEQYF. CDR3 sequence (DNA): TGCGCCAGCAGCGTGGGAGGGGGCGTCTACGAGCAGTACTTC.

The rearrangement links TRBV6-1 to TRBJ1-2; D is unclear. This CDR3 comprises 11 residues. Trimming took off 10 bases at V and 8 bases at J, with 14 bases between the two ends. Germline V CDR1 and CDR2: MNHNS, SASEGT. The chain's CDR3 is CATLLGRGYTF. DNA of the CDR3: TGTGCCACCCTTCTTGGCCGCGGCTACACCTTC.